The rows below give T cell receptor beta chains drawn from one sample of a study of blood T cell repertoires in COVID-19. Generated by immunoSEQ multiplex PCR, the TCRdb table keeps only in-frame clones and is missing some. The table has 200,000 to 250,000 clones, more than 75% seen once. The sequencing sample was made of PBMCs or T cells enriched from blood (not recorded which). Source of these receptors: a man aged 25 to 45 with acute COVID-19. Both conserved end residues are part of each CDR3. The order of the fields is clone size, D gene, J gene, V gene, CDR3 protein, CDR3 DNA. D genes are given only for firm matches. Some rows have no size entry. The others give once, few or many, or a class for an expanded clone.

clone_size: .
d_call: TRBD2
j_call: TRBJ2-3
v_call: TRBV2
cdr3_aa: CASRVGAGVASNTQYF
cdr3_nt: TGTGCCAGCAGGGTCGGGGCGGGGGTTGCTTCAAATACGCAGTATTTT

clone_size: .
d_call: .
j_call: TRBJ1-3
v_call: TRBV21-1
cdr3_aa: CASSTQIPNSGNTIYF
cdr3_nt: TGTGCCAGCAGCACACAGATACCCAACTCTGGAAACACCATATATTTT

clone_size: .
d_call: .
j_call: TRBJ2-5
v_call: TRBV10-3
cdr3_aa: CAISEEGVQETQYF
cdr3_nt: TGTGCCATCAGTGAGGAGGGGGTACAAGAGACCCAGTACTTC

clone_size: .
d_call: .
j_call: TRBJ1-2
v_call: TRBV18
cdr3_aa: CASSPQGGQANYGYTF
cdr3_nt: TGTGCCAGCTCACCACAGGGAGGACAAGCTAACTATGGCTACACCTTC

clone_size: .
d_call: .
j_call: TRBJ2-3
v_call: TRBV28
cdr3_aa: CASSFVFPDTQYF
cdr3_nt: TGTGCCAGCAGTTTCGTATTCCCAGATACGCAGTATTTT

clone_size: .
d_call: .
j_call: TRBJ1-5
v_call: TRBV28
cdr3_aa: CASSLLATGPKGQPQHF
cdr3_nt: TGTGCCAGCAGTTTATTGGCCACAGGGCCAAAGGGGCAGCCCCAGCATTTT

clone_size: .
d_call: TRBD1
j_call: TRBJ1-3
v_call: TRBV29-1
cdr3_aa: CSAKTGAAGNTIYF
cdr3_nt: TGCAGCGCTAAAACAGGGGCAGCTGGAAACACCATATATTTT

clone_size: few
d_call: .
j_call: TRBJ2-5
v_call: TRBV7-3
cdr3_aa: CASSGGQPQETQYF
cdr3_nt: TGTGCCAGCAGCGGGGGACAACCCCAAGAGACCCAGTACTTC

clone_size: .
d_call: .
j_call: TRBJ2-1
v_call: TRBV5-6
cdr3_aa: CASSFLGQSSYNEQFF
cdr3_nt: TGTGCCAGCAGCTTTTTAGGACAGAGCTCCTACAATGAGCAGTTCTTC

clone_size: .
d_call: TRBD1
j_call: TRBJ1-1
v_call: TRBV27
cdr3_aa: CASSFGQGAEAFF
cdr3_nt: TGTGCCAGCAGTTTCGGACAGGGGGCTGAAGCTTTCTTT

clone_size: .
d_call: TRBD2
j_call: TRBJ2-3
v_call: TRBV2
cdr3_aa: CASSDSGLAGEADTQYF
cdr3_nt: TGTGCCAGCAGTGACTCGGGACTAGCGGGGGAGGCAGATACGCAGTATTTT

clone_size: .
d_call: .
j_call: TRBJ2-2
v_call: TRBV4-2
cdr3_aa: CASSPLGGGGELFF
cdr3_nt: TGTGCCAGCAGCCCTTTAGGGGGGGGCGGGGAGCTGTTTTTT

clone_size: few
d_call: .
j_call: TRBJ1-1
v_call: TRBV10-3
cdr3_aa: CAISGREGGTEAFF
cdr3_nt: TGTGCCATCAGTGGGAGGGAAGGCGGCACTGAAGCTTTCTTT

clone_size: .
d_call: .
j_call: TRBJ2-5
v_call: TRBV7-9
cdr3_aa: CASSNGETQYF
cdr3_nt: TGTGCCAGCAGCAACGGAGAGACCCAGTACTTC

clone_size: .
d_call: .
j_call: TRBJ1-3
v_call: TRBV5-1
cdr3_aa: CASSLVPVGNTIYF
cdr3_nt: TGCGCCAGCAGCTTGGTACCAGTGGGAAACACCATATATTTT

clone_size: .
d_call: .
j_call: TRBJ2-7
v_call: TRBV5-1
cdr3_aa: CASSLDGGNYEQYF
cdr3_nt: TGCGCCAGCAGCTTGGATGGGGGGAACTACGAGCAGTACTTC

clone_size: .
d_call: TRBD1
j_call: TRBJ2-2
v_call: TRBV5-1
cdr3_aa: CASSSQGVNGELFF
cdr3_nt: TGCGCCAGCAGCTCCCAGGGGGTAAACGGGGAGCTGTTTTTT

clone_size: .
d_call: .
j_call: TRBJ1-1
v_call: TRBV7-9
cdr3_aa: CASSPGGDRNTEAFF
cdr3_nt: TGTGCCAGCAGCCCCGGGGGGGATCGGAACACTGAAGCTTTCTTT

clone_size: .
d_call: TRBD2
j_call: TRBJ2-3
v_call: TRBV11-2
cdr3_aa: CASSLTSGGPNTDTQYF
cdr3_nt: TGTGCCAGCAGCTTGACTAGCGGGGGACCCAACACAGATACGCAGTATTTT

clone_size: few
d_call: .
j_call: TRBJ2-7
v_call: TRBV28
cdr3_aa: CASSLASSYEQYF
cdr3_nt: TGTGCCAGCAGTTTAGCGAGCTCCTACGAGCAGTACTTC

clone_size: .
d_call: TRBD2
j_call: TRBJ2-1
v_call: TRBV11-3
cdr3_aa: CASSLGGVNEQFF
cdr3_nt: TGTGCCAGCAGCCTTGGGGGGGTCAATGAGCAGTTCTTC

clone_size: .
d_call: .
j_call: TRBJ1-6
v_call: TRBV5-4
cdr3_aa: CASSLRGGESPLHF
cdr3_nt: TGTGCCAGCAGCTTGCGGGGGGGCGAGTCACCCCTCCACTTT

clone_size: few
d_call: .
j_call: TRBJ1-6
v_call: TRBV9
cdr3_aa: CASSVDGSYNSPLHF
cdr3_nt: TGTGCCAGCAGCGTAGACGGCTCCTATAATTCACCCCTCCACTTT